This note documents a single TCR beta chain sequence. This CDR3 spans 14 amino acids. Germline V lookup: CDR1 SEHNR, CDR2 FQNEAQ (reference sequence). V shed 4 bases, J shed 8 bases, and the junction held 9 bases outside the gene matches. The data originate from a study of neoadjuvant anti-PD-1 for oral cavity cancer. Stage II-IVA oral cavity squamous cell carcinoma was new and untreated by systemic or radiation therapy. The table came from immunoSEQ multiplex PCR; TCRdb's copy has only in-frame clones and leaves some out. The sample comprises some 66,000 clones, around four fifths of which are singletons, and less than 4% rests with the top ten.

The sequence derives from a person between 40 and 85 years old with oral cavity squamous cell carcinoma. J is TRBJ1-2 and V is TRBV7-9, with TRBD1 matching over 8 bases. Sample: PBMCs, taken before nivolumab (anti-PD-1) treatment. The CDR3 DNA reads TGTGCCAGCAGCTGGGCGACAGGGGAATTAGGCTACACCTTC. Protein sequence: CASSWATGELGYTF.